This T cell receptor (beta chain) was profiled in a study of patients and donors after allogeneic stem cell transplantation. TCRdb re-called the RT-PCR reads through MiXCR, storing one row per CDR3 protein. The sample shows 8,500 to 13,000 distinct CDR3 sequences, under 25% of them seen only once. The TCR was taken from a human donor who was either an allogeneic HSCT recipient or a stem cell or donor lymphocyte infusion donor (not recorded which). It is not recorded whose cells these are; they may come from a transplant donor. The sequenced sample consisted of blood, either unsorted or a sorted T cell fraction (not recorded which).

CDR3 sequence reads: CASSSDFGNRVYEQYF. Here the CDR3 DNA reads TGCGCCAGCAGCTCCGATTTTGGGAATCGGGTCTACGAGCAGTACTTC. V is TRBV5-1 and J is TRBJ2-7; no reliable D call. The CDR3 spans 16 residues. V gave up 3 bases and J gave up 3 bases, with 19 bases separating them. CDR1 is SGHRS, CDR2 YFSETQ, per germline.